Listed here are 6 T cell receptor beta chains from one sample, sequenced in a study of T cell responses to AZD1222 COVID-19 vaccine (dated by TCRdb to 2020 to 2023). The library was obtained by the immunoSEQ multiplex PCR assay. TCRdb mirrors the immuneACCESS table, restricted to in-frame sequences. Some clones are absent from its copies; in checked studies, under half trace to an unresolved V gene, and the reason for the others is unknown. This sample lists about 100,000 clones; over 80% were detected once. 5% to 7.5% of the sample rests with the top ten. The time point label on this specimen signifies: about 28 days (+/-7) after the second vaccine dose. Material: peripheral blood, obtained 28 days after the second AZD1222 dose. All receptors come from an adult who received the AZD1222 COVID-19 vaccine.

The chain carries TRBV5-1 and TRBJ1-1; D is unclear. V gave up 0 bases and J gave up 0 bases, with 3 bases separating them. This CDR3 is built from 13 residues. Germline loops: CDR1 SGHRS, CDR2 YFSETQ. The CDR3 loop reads CASSLGMNTEAFF. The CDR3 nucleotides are TGCGCCAGCAGCTTGGGTATGAACACTGAAGCTTTCTTT.

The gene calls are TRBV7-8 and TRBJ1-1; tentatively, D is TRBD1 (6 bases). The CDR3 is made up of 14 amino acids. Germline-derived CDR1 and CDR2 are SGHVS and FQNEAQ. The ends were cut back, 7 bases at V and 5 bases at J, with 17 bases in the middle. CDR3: CASTLGGARTEAFF. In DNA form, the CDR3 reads TGTGCCAGCACCTTGGGGGGGGCAAGGACTGAAGCTTTCTTT. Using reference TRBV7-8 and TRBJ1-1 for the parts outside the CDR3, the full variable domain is GAGVSQSPRYKVAKRGQDVALRCDPISGHVSLFWYQQALGQGPEFLTYFQNEAQLDKSGLPSDRFFAERPEGSVSTLKIQRTQQEDSAVYLCASTLGGARTEAFFGQGTRLTVV.

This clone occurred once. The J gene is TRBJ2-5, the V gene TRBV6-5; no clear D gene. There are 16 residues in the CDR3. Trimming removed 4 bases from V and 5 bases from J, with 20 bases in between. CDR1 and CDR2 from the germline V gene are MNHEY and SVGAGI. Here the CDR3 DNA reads TGTGCCAGCAGTTCCAGCCAGCCTGGGGATTGGGAGACCCAGTACTTC. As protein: CASSSSQPGDWETQYF.

The CDR3 DNA reads as TGTGCCAGTAGTATCTCGGGGGCAGGCGGTGAAGCTTTCTTT. It codes for CASSISGAGGEAFF. The chain couples TRBV19 to TRBJ1-1; TRBD1 might be the D (6 bases). The V end was cut by 3 bases, the J end by 7 bases, with 15 bases between. Per germline, CDR1 LNHDA and CDR2 SQIVND (reference sequence). The CDR3 has 14 amino acids.

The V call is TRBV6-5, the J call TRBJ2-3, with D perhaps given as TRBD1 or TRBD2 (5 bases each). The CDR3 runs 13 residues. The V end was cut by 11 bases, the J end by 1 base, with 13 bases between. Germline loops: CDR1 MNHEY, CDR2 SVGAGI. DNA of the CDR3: TGTGCCTACAGAGGGGCTGGCACAGATACGCAGTATTTT. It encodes CAYRGAGTDTQYF.

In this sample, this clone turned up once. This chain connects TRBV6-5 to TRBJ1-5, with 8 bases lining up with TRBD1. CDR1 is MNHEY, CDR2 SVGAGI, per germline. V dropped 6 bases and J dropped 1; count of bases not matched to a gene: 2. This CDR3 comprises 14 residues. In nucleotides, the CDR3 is TGTGCCAGCAGAACAGGGGGAAGCAATCAGCCCCAGCATTTT. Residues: CASRTGGSNQPQHF.